Sequencing of this TCR beta chain was carried out in a study of post-analysis software for immune sequencing data (dated by TCRdb to about 2015). For the study in its entirety: The recorded disease courses included relapsing-remitting, secondary progressive and progressive-relapsing multiple sclerosis, and some patients had no subtype annotation. The multiple sclerosis patient repertoires were compared with more than 10 previously published healthy control repertoires from donors aged about 6 to 26 years. A subset of samples was prepared in parallel using single-end sample barcoding, then pooled and co-amplified after Illumina adapter ligation.

This clonotype has a handful of counts. Which antigen it targets is not known. At one of its ends the junction is not consistent with the germline gene, which may arise from a read error. Libraries were made using PCR. Sequencing instrument: Illumina HiSeq 2500. To reduce PCR and sequencing biases, unique molecular identifiers were built into the TCR beta cDNA libraries. Around 500,000 cDNA molecules were obtained for every 1 to 10 million input T cells, so each molecule roughly corresponded to one T cell. The same protocol used for the earlier healthy control dataset was applied to prepare and sequence the patient libraries. Within a given batch, samples were prepared together, multiplexed and sequenced on the same HiSeq lane. In the authors' own workflow: Raw barcoded reads were processed with MIGEC, discarding single-read molecular identifier groups before consensus assembly and CDR3 extraction. VDJtools was used for post-analysis of the clonotype tables, with diversity normalized by down-sampling every dataset to the smallest sample size. In repertoire overlap clustering, CDR3 amino acid sequences, but not nucleotide sequences, were matched to correct batch-related cross-sample contamination. Using fastp at Q25 and MiXCR, TCRdb reprocessed the public reads and kept productive beta chains. Entries are consolidated by CDR3 protein sequence, retaining the most common genes and DNA. TCRdb, rather than the study authors, made the V and J calls. Recorded for this sample are roughly 870,000 distinct CDR3 sequences; roughly 58% of them occurred a single time. The top ten hold about 4.5% of the sample.

The CDR3 sequence holds 15 residues, the cysteine and phenylalanine included. The read is trimmed to its CDR3 DNA, 45 bases read in frame from base 1. The germline V gene encodes CDR1 MRHNA and CDR2 SNTAGT. TCR beta repertoires were profiled from peripheral blood of approximately 13 young patients with multiple sclerosis to demonstrate the VDJtools post-analysis software. Multiple sclerosis patients were children and adolescents aged about 6 to 15 years. General conclusions and limits of the study: Direct clustering with F measure showed strong co-clustering of samples prepared in the same batch, prompting a batch-effect correction. The multiple sclerosis patient group was slightly younger than the control group. Significantly higher frequencies in patients than in controls were found for five or six TRBV segments, including TRBV5-6, TRBV5-1 and TRBV20-1. Normalized Chao1 diversity was significantly lower in multiple sclerosis patients than controls, suggesting substantial peripheral T-cell clonal expansion.

The clonotype was recovered from a girl aged 10 to 17 with multiple sclerosis. The chain couples TRBV6-4 to TRBJ2-2; D gene: possibly TRBD2, on 5 matching bases. The sequencing input was blood. The sequenced DNA: TGTGCTAGCAGTGCTAAACTAGGCAGCACCGGGGAGCTGTTTTTT. The encoded protein is CASSAKLGSTGELFF.